The 29 T cell receptor beta chains below come from one sample, sequenced in a study of blood T cell repertoires in COVID-19. The repertoire was sequenced with immunoSEQ multiplex PCR; TCRdb's copy has only in-frame clones and lacks some. The top ten hold approximately 2.6% of the sample, which has about 260,000 clones, more than 85% seen once. The sample consisted of peripheral blood. The receptors here all came from a person under 35 with COVID-19, enrolled during active disease.

The chain combines TRBV10-3 with TRBJ2-2; 9 positions match TRBD2. Germline CDR1 reads ENHRY; CDR2 reads SYGVKD. The V segment lost 7 bases and the J segment 6 bases; nucleotides outside the gene matches: 9. This CDR3 spans 15 amino acids. CDR3 sequence (DNA): TGTGCCATCATGCGGCCTAGCGGGAAGTCCGGGGAGCTGTTTTTT. Amino acids: CAIMRPSGKSGELFF.

CDR3: CASSYSLLPQPTYEQYF. The DNA of the CDR3 is TGTGCCAGCAGTTACTCGTTGCTGCCACAGCCAACCTACGAGCAGTACTTC. This chain connects TRBV6-2 or TRBV6-3 to TRBJ2-7; D ambiguous. The germline V gene encodes CDR1 MNHEY and CDR2 SVGEGT. The CDR3 covers 17 residues. Trimming took 0 bases from V and 2 from J, leaving 17 bases between them.

The table lists this clone with a count of one. At the DNA level, this CDR3 is encoded by other sequences in the same sample as well. The rearrangement links TRBV6-1 to TRBJ1-5; tentative D call: TRBD1 (6 bases). V dropped 0 bases and J dropped 4 bases, with 7 bases sitting between them. The CDR3 sequence is 14 residues long. From germline, CDR1 is MNHNS and CDR2 SASEGT. The CDR3 protein is CASSEARGNQPQHF. Written as DNA, the CDR3 is TGTGCCAGCAGTGAAGCCAGGGGAAATCAGCCCCAGCATTTT.

This chain's CDR3 is CSVRDRGAYEQYF. As DNA, the CDR3 is TGCAGCGTCCGAGACAGGGGGGCTTACGAGCAGTACTTC. The V gene is TRBV29-1, the J gene TRBJ2-7, with 9 bases fitting TRBD1. With 6 bases clipped from V and 4 bases from J, the junction kept 7 bases outside the gene matches. Germline lookup yields CDR1 SQVTM and CDR2 ANQGSEA. This CDR3 has 13 amino acids.

The chain joins TRBV12-3 or TRBV12-4 to TRBJ2-3; maybe TRBD1 (6 bases). The CDR3 is 12 residues long. The V and J ends lost 4 bases and 9 bases respectively, with 11 bases between them. The chain's CDR3 is CASSSDSGTQYF. CDR3 DNA sequence: TGTGCCAGCAGTTCGGACAGTGGGACGCAGTATTTT.

The genes are TRBV5-4 and TRBJ2-7, with D perhaps TRBD1 (6 bases). V lost 2 bases and J lost 0, with 9 bases in between. The CDR3 is made up of 14 amino acids. Germline V gene lookup returns CDR1 SGHNT and CDR2 YYREEE (reference sequence). CDR3 nucleotides: TGTGCCAGCAGCTTTGGGACAAGCTCCTACGAGCAGTACTTC. Translating it yields CASSFGTSSYEQYF.

This clone was recorded once. This sequence joins TRBV29-1 and TRBJ1-1; TRBD1 might be the D (6 bases). Trimming took 8 bases from V and 1 from J, leaving 8 bases between them. Germline V gene data show CDR1 as SQVTM and CDR2 as ANQGSEA. The CDR3 runs to 11 residues. CDR3 in amino acids: CSTTGNTEAFF. The CDR3 DNA sequence: TGCAGCACGACAGGGAACACTGAAGCTTTCTTT.

The chain combines TRBV4-1 with TRBJ1-5, with a possible D match to TRBD1 (5 bases). The V gene lost 4 bases and the J gene lost 1 base, with 14 bases spanning the gap. Germline V gene sequence: CDR1 MGHRA, CDR2 YSYEKL. CDR3 length: 16 amino acids. CDR3 region: CASSLRVTSSNQPQHF. The CDR3 DNA reads as TGCGCCAGCAGCCTCAGGGTTACCAGCAGCAATCAGCCCCAGCATTTT.

This chain joins TRBV7-9 and TRBJ2-7; 10 nucleotides line up with TRBD2. This CDR3 comprises 16 residues. CDR1 and CDR2 (germline): SEHNR, FQNEAQ (reference sequence). V gave up 6 bases and J gave up 0 bases; unmatched junction bases: 8. The CDR3 coding sequence is TGTGCCAGCAGTTATACTAGCGGGGTGAGCTCCTACGAGCAGTACTTC. It translates to CASSYTSGVSSYEQYF.

The chain couples TRBV4-2 to TRBJ2-1; 10 bases line up with TRBD2. Germline CDR1 LGHNA, CDR2 YNFKEQ. Losses at the gene ends were 0 bases for V and 3 bases for J; bases not matched to a gene: 5. The CDR3 has 17 residues. The CDR3 sequence: CASSQEGGTSVYNEQFF. Here the CDR3 DNA reads TGTGCCAGCAGCCAAGAAGGCGGGACTAGCGTCTACAATGAGCAGTTCTTC.

This chain connects TRBV5-6 to TRBJ2-7, with 14 bases matching TRBD2. Per germline, CDR1 SGHDT and CDR2 YYEEEE. The CDR3 totals 16 residues. The ends lost 0 bases at V and 2 bases at J; junction bases unmatched: 1. The CDR3 reads CASSLATSGRAYEQYF. The DNA for the CDR3 is TGTGCCAGCAGCTTGGCGACTAGCGGGAGGGCCTACGAGCAGTACTTC. Full variable domain (missing parts from reference TRBV5-6 and TRBJ2-7): DAGVTQSPTHLIKTRGQQVTLRCSPKSGHDTVSWYQQALGQGPQFIFQYYEEEERQRGNFPDRFSGHQFPNYSSELNVNALLLGDSALYLCASSLATSGRAYEQYFGPGTRLTVT.

The chain employs TRBV19 and TRBJ2-1; 10 bases map to TRBD2. Germline values: CDR1 LNHDA, CDR2 SQIVND (reference sequence). The CDR3 runs 15 residues. Trimming at V came to 3 bases and at J to 4 bases, leaving 3 bases not matched to a gene. CDR3 loop: CASSITSGIYNEQFF. The CDR3 DNA follows: TGTGCCAGTAGTATTACTAGCGGGATTTACAATGAGCAGTTCTTC.

V and J are TRBV3-1 (or the pseudogene TRBV3-2) and TRBJ2-3; D is uncertain. The V and J ends lost 4 bases and 1 base respectively, with 9 bases between them. Looked up from germline, CDR1 is LGHDT and CDR2 is YNNKEL (reference sequence). This CDR3 contains 14 residues. CDR3 protein: CASSLLAGTDTQYF. CDR3 DNA: TGTGCCAGCAGCCTCCTGGCGGGCACAGATACGCAGTATTTT.

This clone was observed once. V and J are TRBV25-1 and TRBJ2-5; 11 positions agree with TRBD2. V lost 7 bases to trimming and J lost 5 bases; unmatched junction nucleotides: 12. Germline CDR1 MGHDK, CDR2 SYGVNS. This CDR3 comprises 16 residues. The CDR3 region is CASIIRQTSGMETQYF. Written as DNA, the CDR3 is TGTGCCAGCATCATAAGGCAGACTAGCGGGATGGAGACCCAGTACTTC.

The chain employs TRBV15 and TRBJ2-1, with D unresolved. This CDR3 spans 13 amino acids. V dropped 3 bases and J dropped 5 bases, with 8 bases sitting between them. The V gene's germline CDR1 is LNHNV and CDR2 YYDKDF (reference sequence). In DNA, the CDR3 is TGTGCCACCAGCAGGGGCAGGAACAATGAGCAGTTCTTC. Residues: CATSRGRNNEQFF.

This chain links TRBV27 with TRBJ1-1; no firm D call. The CDR3 extends over 19 amino acids. Germline CDR1 MNHEY, CDR2 SMNVEV (reference sequence). V was trimmed by 8 bases and J by 2 bases, leaving 30 bases between them. The CDR3 here is CASVPGFGPLLQTNTEAFF. DNA for the CDR3: TGTGCCAGCGTACCCGGTTTTGGGCCCCTTCTACAAACCAACACTGAAGCTTTCTTT.

The V and J genes are TRBV5-1 and TRBJ2-3, with 12 nucleotides matching TRBD2. CDR1 and CDR2 from the germline V gene are SGHRS and YFSETQ. V dropped 0 bases and J dropped 6; count of bases not matched to a gene: 5. The CDR3 consists of 16 residues. The CDR3 spells CASSLALAGGPDTQYF. The CDR3 DNA follows: TGCGCCAGCAGCTTGGCGCTAGCGGGAGGGCCCGATACGCAGTATTTT.

V gene TRBV19 combines with J gene TRBJ2-5; 11 nucleotides match TRBD2. Germline V gene data show CDR1 as LNHDA and CDR2 as SQIVND (reference sequence). This CDR3 is built from 13 residues. V lost 4 bases and J lost 11; bases outside the gene matches: 6. The CDR3 loop reads CASSTGTSGSQYF. CDR3 coding DNA: TGTGCCAGTAGTACTGGGACTAGCGGATCTCAGTACTTC.

The gene calls are TRBV10-3 and TRBJ2-1; TRBD2 agrees at 9 bases. After removal of 8 bases from V and 8 bases from J, the junction contained 4 bases not matched to a gene. The CDR3 spans 12 residues. Looked up from germline, CDR1 is ENHRY and CDR2 is SYGVKD. The CDR3 DNA reads as TGTGCCATCTTCGCGGGGGGGGATGAGCAGTTCTTC. Its protein is CAIFAGGDEQFF.

V is TRBV6-6 and J is TRBJ2-7; no clear D. From germline, CDR1 is MNHNY and CDR2 SVGAGI (reference sequence). The CDR3 runs to 11 residues. V was trimmed by 2 bases and J by 12 bases, leaving 11 bases between them. The DNA for the CDR3 is TGTGCCAGCAGTTACGAGGCGAGGCGGTACTTC. As protein: CASSYEARRYF.

This clone has only one observation. The chain recombines TRBV15 with TRBJ2-7; 8 bases are shared with TRBD2. The CDR3 consists of 13 residues. V trimming: 3 bases; J trimming: 6 bases; junction bases outside the gene matches: 4. Per germline, CDR1 LNHNV and CDR2 YYDKDF (reference sequence). The CDR3 sequence: CATSRESGSEQYF. The CDR3, as DNA: TGTGCCACCAGCAGGGAGAGCGGGAGCGAGCAGTACTTC.

This rearrangement joins TRBV7-2 to TRBJ2-5; no reliable D call. Germline CDR1 SGHTA, CDR2 FQGNSA. With 4 bases removed from V and 0 bases from J, the gap between germline ends came to 18 bases. The CDR3 is made up of 17 amino acids. The CDR3 here is CASSSDAGRPYQETQYF. CDR3 nucleotide sequence: TGTGCCAGCAGCTCCGACGCAGGTCGTCCGTACCAAGAGACCCAGTACTTC.

The chain carries TRBV10-3 and TRBJ1-1; D is perhaps TRBD1 (6 bases). Germline values: CDR1 ENHRY, CDR2 SYGVKD. V lost 0 bases, J lost 11 bases, and 10 bases lay in between. The CDR3 is made up of 12 amino acids. The CDR3 spells CAISESGGHAFF. CDR3 nucleotides: TGTGCCATCAGTGAGTCGGGGGGGCATGCTTTCTTT.

The rearrangement links TRBV5-4 to TRBJ2-7; D call uncertain. V gave up 4 bases and J gave up 3 bases, with 14 bases separating them. The CDR3 is 14 residues long. Germline CDR1 and CDR2: SGHNT and YYREEE (reference sequence). The CDR3 is CASSPDSDHYEQYF. For the CDR3, the DNA is TGTGCCAGCAGCCCTGACTCAGACCACTACGAGCAGTACTTC. Using reference TRBV5-4 and TRBJ2-7 for the parts outside the CDR3, the full variable domain is ETGVTQSPTHLIKTRGQQVTLRCSSQSGHNTVSWYQQALGQGPQFIFQYYREEENGRGNFPPRFSGLQFPNYSSELNVNALELDDSALYLCASSPDSDHYEQYFGPGTRLTVT.

This clone was observed a single time. The V call is TRBV7-6, the J call TRBJ2-1, with 8 bases lining up with TRBD1. Germline V gene lookup returns CDR1 SGHVS and CDR2 FNYEAQ. The J segment lost 7 bases and the V segment lost 1 base, leaving 9 bases of the junction unmatched. The CDR3 has 16 residues. The CDR3 region is CASSLVLRGRGNEQFF. In DNA, the CDR3 is TGTGCCAGCAGCTTAGTTCTCAGGGGGCGAGGAAATGAGCAGTTCTTC.

V gene TRBV7-9 combines with J gene TRBJ1-4; 7 bases agree with TRBD1. From germline, CDR1 is SEHNR and CDR2 FQNEAQ (reference sequence). The CDR3 runs 17 residues. V lost 5 bases, J lost 2 bases, and 11 bases stayed unmatched. CDR3 sequence reads: CASSPPRGTATNEKLFF. Here the CDR3 DNA reads TGTGCCAGCAGCCCCCCCAGGGGGACAGCCACTAATGAAAAACTGTTTTTT. Full variable domain (missing parts from reference TRBV7-9 and TRBJ1-4): DTGVSQNPRHKITKRGQNVTFRCDPISEHNRLYWYRQTLGQGPEFLTYFQNEAQLEKSRLLSDRFSAERPKGSFSTLEIQRTEQGDSAMYLCASSPPRGTATNEKLFFGSGTQLSVL.

CDR3 sequence reads: CASSLARDNSPLHF. The CDR3 nucleotides are TGTGCCAGCAGCTTAGCCAGGGATAATTCACCCCTCCACTTT. This chain joins TRBV7-9 and TRBJ1-6; D perhaps matches TRBD1 (5 bases). The length of the CDR3 is 14 residues. In germline, CDR1 is SEHNR, CDR2 FQNEAQ (reference sequence). V was trimmed by 0 bases and J by 5 bases, leaving 5 bases between them.

The chain has TRBV11-2 and TRBJ2-1; 8 bases align to TRBD2. The germline V gene has CDR1 SGHAT and CDR2 FQNNGV. The CDR3 spans 18 residues. V lost 3 bases to trimming and J lost 9 bases; unmatched junction nucleotides: 19. CDR3 DNA sequence: TGTGCCAGCAGCTTCCGGCCTCTCTCCGGGACTAGGAAGCCTGAGCAGTTCTTC. Translated, it gives CASSFRPLSGTRKPEQFF.

The gene calls are TRBV6-1 and TRBJ2-7, with 7 nucleotides matching TRBD2. Germline V CDR1 and CDR2: MNHNS, SASEGT. The V gene end was trimmed by 3 bases and the J gene end by 9 bases; junction bases not matched to a gene: 14. The CDR3 has 15 residues. Here the CDR3 DNA reads TGTGCCAGCAGTGAGGCCGGGTCCTCAGGCGGGGGGCAGTACTTC. Its translation: CASSEAGSSGGGQYF.